These 17 T cell receptor beta chains originate from one sample sequenced in a study of T and B cells in COVID-19 patients. BIOMED2 TRB-A/B primer pools were used in multiplex TRB PCR. TCRdb ran MiXCR on the multiplex PCR reads and lists one entry per CDR3 protein. The sample holds about 15,000 distinct CDR3 sequences; roughly 31% are singletons and the top ten take 1.2%. TRB was amplified from approximately 250-480 ng of blood genomic DNA. Sequences were obtained from blood. These receptors were taken from a human donor who had recovered from COVID-19.

This clonotype was detected many times. V usage is TRBV6-5 and J usage is TRBJ2-7; D unresolved. CDR1 MNHEY and CDR2 SVGAGI come from the germline V gene. There are 14 residues in the CDR3. Trimming took off 0 bases at V and 1 base at J, with 7 bases between the two ends. CDR3 in amino acids: CASSYSGESYEQYF. The CDR3 DNA follows: TGTGCCAGCAGTTACTCAGGAGAATCCTACGAGCAGTACTTC.

V usage is TRBV6-4 and J usage is TRBJ1-1; D gene ambiguous. V dropped 2 bases and J dropped 2 bases, with 6 bases sitting between them. The CDR3 totals 13 residues. Germline V lookup: CDR1 MRHNA, CDR2 SNTAGT. The CDR3 region is CASSDRENTEAFF. In nucleotides, the CDR3 is TGTGCCAGCAGTGACAGGGAAAACACTGAAGCTTTCTTT.

The chain carries TRBV27 and TRBJ1-2, with 7 bases aligning to TRBD1. The length of the CDR3 is 11 residues. V lost 7 bases and J lost 8; bases outside the gene matches: 4. Germline CDR1 reads MNHEY; CDR2 reads SMNVEV (reference sequence). The CDR3: CASIYRGGYTF. CDR3 in DNA: TGTGCCAGCATCTACAGGGGAGGCTACACCTTC.

On this clonotype: An end of the junction does not agree with germline; a read error may underlie this. This sequence joins TRBV5-6 and TRBJ1-4, with D unclear. Germline lookup yields CDR1 SGHDT and CDR2 YYEEEE. The CDR3 runs to 16 residues. Here the CDR3 DNA reads TGCGCCAGCAGCTTTGGACTATCGGCGAATAATGAAAAACTGTTTTTT. Amino acids: CASSFGLSANNEKLFF.

The chain employs TRBV11-3 and TRBJ2-5, with a weak D call TRBD1 (5 bases). V lost 5 bases, J lost 3 bases, and 10 bases lay in between. This CDR3 contains 13 residues. Germline V gene sequence: CDR1 SGHNT, CDR2 YENEEA. CDR3 DNA: TGTGCCAGCAGCACGGACACGGAAGAGACCCAGTACTTC. Amino acid sequence: CASSTDTEETQYF.

This clonotype was found a few times. As DNA, the CDR3 is TGTGCCAGCAGCCCCGGGGTAAACTATGGCTACACCTTC. Its translation: CASSPGVNYGYTF. The chain combines TRBV5-4 with TRBJ1-2; the D is unclear. CDR3 length equals 13 residues. Trimming left V 4 bases short and J 2 bases short, with 9 bases between. Germline loops: CDR1 SGHNT, CDR2 YYREEE (reference sequence).

The CDR3 is CASSLPAGGEQYF. CDR3 in DNA: TGTGCCAGCAGCTTGCCGGCGGGGGGCGAGCAGTACTTC. The gene calls are TRBV7-2 and TRBJ2-7; 8 positions match TRBD2. CDR1 is SGHTA and CDR2 is FQGNSA in the germline V gene. The CDR3 is 13 amino acids. The V gene end was trimmed by 3 bases and the J gene end by 6 bases; junction bases not matched to a gene: 4. Together with reference TRBV7-2 and TRBJ2-7, the CDR3 gives the full variable domain: GAGVSQSPSNKVTEKGKDVELRCDPISGHTALYWYRQSLGQGLEFLIYFQGNSAPDKSGLPSDRFSAERTGGSVSTLTIQRTQQEDSAVYLCASSLPAGGEQYFGPGTRLTVT.

The gene calls are TRBV19 and TRBJ2-5; 10 bases map to TRBD1. The CDR3 runs to 14 residues. V was clipped by 4 bases and J by 4 bases; unmatched bases: 3. Germline V lookup: CDR1 LNHDA, CDR2 SQIVND (reference sequence). The chain's CDR3 is CASSRGQGLETQYF. The CDR3 DNA reads TGTGCCAGTAGTAGGGGACAGGGGCTAGAGACCCAGTACTTC.

The chain has TRBV11-3 and TRBJ2-3; 10 nucleotides match TRBD2. Germline loops: CDR1 SGHNT, CDR2 YENEEA. This CDR3 is built from 17 residues. Trimming at V came to 0 bases and at J to 5 bases, leaving 8 bases not matched to a gene. The CDR3 here is CASSLEGSSGGVDTQYF. In DNA form, the CDR3 reads TGTGCCAGCAGCTTAGAAGGGTCTAGCGGGGGCGTAGATACGCAGTATTTT.

CDR3 loop: CASSLDTSGRYSYNEQFF. Here the CDR3 DNA reads TGTGCCAGCAGTTTAGATACTAGCGGGAGGTACTCCTACAATGAGCAGTTCTTC. V gene TRBV12-3 or TRBV12-4 combines with J gene TRBJ2-1, with 12 positions matching TRBD2. The CDR3 extends over 18 amino acids. The V and J ends lost 1 base and 0 bases, in that order; junction bases with no gene match: 4.

The J gene is TRBJ1-5, the V gene TRBV11-3; D not resolved. With 1 base removed from V and 2 bases from J, the gap between germline ends came to 12 bases. Germline lookup yields CDR1 SGHNT and CDR2 YENEEA. CDR3 size: 16 residues. The DNA for the CDR3 is TGTGCCAGCAGCTTAGCGGGAGGGAACGGCAATCAGCCCCAGCATTTT. It yields the protein CASSLAGGNGNQPQHF.

The chain links TRBV5-1 to TRBJ1-2; 9 nucleotides match TRBD1. The CDR3 consists of 13 residues. The V gene's germline CDR1 is SGHRS and CDR2 YFSETQ. The V and J ends lost 4 bases and 8 bases, in that order; junction bases with no gene match: 6. The CDR3 reads CASSRTGVGGYTF. The CDR3 coding sequence is TGCGCCAGCAGCCGGACAGGGGTTGGCGGCTACACCTTC.

CDR3 coding DNA: TGTGCCAGCAGCCAAGTATCAGGCGCAGAGACCCAGTACTTC. Protein: CASSQVSGAETQYF. The J gene is TRBJ2-5, the V gene TRBV14; no firm D call. The V and J ends lost 1 base and 4 bases respectively, with 10 bases between them. The CDR3 covers 14 residues. Germline V gives CDR1 SGHDN, CDR2 FVKESK.

The chain carries TRBV12-3 or TRBV12-4 and TRBJ2-6; D is undetermined. Trimming left V 2 bases short and J 7 bases short, with 12 bases between. The CDR3 sequence is 15 residues long. In DNA form, the CDR3 reads TGTGCCAGCAGTTTAATCCAGGAGAGAGCCAACGTCCTGACTTTC. Translation: CASSLIQERANVLTF.

This clonotype is medium-sized (0.01 to 0.1%) by share. This chain uses TRBV11-3 with TRBJ2-7, with D maybe TRBD1 (6 bases). Between the trimmed V and J ends, which lost 5 bases and 0 bases, there was a span of 14 bases. The germline CDR1 and CDR2 sequences are SGHNT and YENEEA. The CDR3 spans 15 residues. CDR3 coding DNA: TGTGCCAGCAGCCAACTGGCGGACAGCTCCTACGAGCAGTACTTC. Translation: CASSQLADSSYEQYF.

This clonotype was counted only a few times. The CDR3 loop reads CASSPEIQGGYTF. In nucleotides, the CDR3 is TGTGCCAGTAGTCCTGAGATCCAAGGGGGCTACACCTTC. J is TRBJ1-2 and V is TRBV19; D gene uncertain. This CDR3 is built from 13 residues. Trimming took 5 bases from V and 8 from J, leaving 15 bases between them. Germline CDR1 reads LNHDA; CDR2 reads SQIVND (reference sequence).

With regard to this clonotype: One base away lies a much larger clone, so this may be a sequencing read error. This chain joins TRBV5-6 and TRBJ2-1, with 7 bases matching TRBD1. This CDR3 contains 15 residues. From germline, CDR1 is SGHDT and CDR2 YYEEEE. In nucleotides, the CDR3 is TGTGCCAGCAGCCGTGACAGGGTCTCCTACAATGAGCAGTTGTTC. This encodes CASSRDRVSYNEQLF.